The subject of this entry is one TCR beta chain. Its cognate antigen has yet to be identified. No base quality values were provided; no much bigger clone lies one nucleotide off. This entry belongs to a study of blood T cell repertoires in COVID-19 (dated by TCRdb to the early 2020s). Regarding the study in general: Samples covering the acute and convalescent phases of COVID-19 were provided by collaborators in the United States, Italy and Spain. The prospective study material was composed of cDNA or gDNA derived from T cells, B-cell-depleted T cells, or PBMCs. Subjects who had been exposed to COVID-19, were actively infected with it, or had recovered from it provided the deeply sampled blood TCRbeta repertoires that made up the dataset. The repertoires were made available in a free public database intended to serve as a resource for research on the immune response to SARS-CoV-2. Samples came from the ongoing ImmuneRACE study (first 160 participants) plus 1,254 subjects from 6 global collaborators. Nearly every sample came with metadata listing a de-identified subject ID, COVID-19 status, age in years and sex. Where HLA class I and class II types were available, the types were taken from metadata supplied by the sample provider, not from assay-based typing.

Paper-wide results and their limitations: The quantity of clinical and demographic metadata differed by source and by participant and was supplied without curation.

CDR1 and CDR2 are read off the germline V gene as SGHTA and FQGNSA. Measured from the cysteine to the phenylalanine, the CDR3 is 12 residues long. Only the CDR3 DNA stays, 36 bases, in frame from base 1. V loses 3 bases of germline sequence and J loses 7 bases, and the interval between the two ends is 9 bases. Participants in the prospective study were aged roughly 18 to 89 years, lived in about two dozen United States geographic areas, and enrolled through a virtual design. In the prospective study, participants were assigned to cohorts based on the clinical history participants reported in a screening survey and a study questionnaire. For ImmuneRACE Cohort 3, a participant was defined as recovered based on two consecutive negative NP/OP PCR tests, clearance by a healthcare professional, or resolution of symptoms. Each participant in the prospective study had whole blood, serum and a nasopharyngeal or oropharyngeal swab collected by mobile phlebotomists. Prospective study participants could optionally give additional blood draws and questionnaires over a roughly two-month period. Blood samples from the prospective study were shipped frozen or at room temperature prior to DNA extraction.

The immunoSEQ Assay, a bias-controlled multiplex PCR, was used to amplify TCRbeta CDR3 regions from genomic DNA. From the authors' description of their analysis: The number of nucleated cells in each sample was estimated by amplification of reference gene primers within the assay. Sequence reads were collapsed and filtered to measure the absolute abundance of every unique TCRbeta CDR3 rearrangement. For each sample, productive Simpson clonality was calculated as the square root of Simpson's diversity index across productive rearrangements. The clones in this table, taken by TCRdb from immuneACCESS, are in-frame only. Not every clone is retained; where verified, under half of the shortfall comes from an unresolved V gene, and the cause of the rest is unknown. That table gives V, J and clone size, and the DNA gave D and trimming. The sample has under 200,000 clones on record, approximately 81% of them singletons. Of the sample, roughly 8% falls within the top ten clones.

Material: PBMCs or T cells enriched from blood (not recorded which). This clonotype originated in a woman between 50 and 59 years old who had recovered from COVID-19. The rearrangement joined TRBV7-2 to TRBJ1-2; a weak D assignment points to TRBD1 (5 bases agree). The base sequence is TGTGCCAGCAGCTTCGGGGGAGGTGGCTACACCTTC. This sequence encodes CASSFGGGGYTF.